These 5 T cell receptor beta chains came from one sample sequenced in a study of spatial heterogeneity in lung cancer. One entry per CDR3 protein, called by TCRdb with MiXCR from the 5' RACE reads. The sample consists of about 85,000 distinct CDR3 sequences, under 25% of them appearing once. Time point given: sample taken at primary tumor resection. Sequencing covered unsorted whole RNA taken from tumor, nontumor lung or frozen PBMC. Sequenced material: PBMCs, taken at surgery. The receptors come from a male donor with early-stage non-small cell lung cancer.

This clonotype was counted a few times. The V gene is TRBV28, the J gene TRBJ1-4; perhaps TRBD1 as D (6 bases). CDR3 length equals 15 residues. Trimming removed 2 bases from V and 3 bases from J, with 10 bases in between. Germline CDR1 MDHEN, CDR2 SYDVKM. The CDR3 protein is CASSLMTGPNEKLFF. In nucleotides, the CDR3 is TGTGCCAGCAGTTTAATGACAGGACCTAATGAAAAACTGTTTTTT.

Worth noting for this clonotype: The junction departs from germline at one end; a sequencing error may be responsible. The gene calls are TRBV5-1 and TRBJ2-1; D might be TRBD1 (6 bases). The CDR3 length is 14 residues. CDR1 is SGHRS and CDR2 is YFSETQ in the germline V gene. The CDR3 coding sequence is TGCGCCTGCAGCTTTTCCAGGGGTCACAATGAGCAGTTCTTC. Protein product: CACSFSRGHNEQFF.

This clonotype was counted many times. V usage is TRBV7-2 and J usage is TRBJ2-7; D not certain. The germline CDR1 and CDR2 sequences are SGHTA and FQGNSA. V was trimmed by 5 bases and J by 6 bases, leaving 8 bases between them. The CDR3 has 11 amino acids. Here the CDR3 DNA reads TGTGCCAGCAGCCGAGAAGGCGAGCAGTACTTC. This sequence encodes CASSREGEQYF.

In its sample, this clonotype was seen a few times. J is TRBJ2-7 and V is TRBV6-2 or TRBV6-3; TRBD2 might be the D (6 bases). The CDR3 has 13 residues. Trimming took off 4 bases at V and 2 bases at J, with 9 bases between the two ends. CDR1 and CDR2 from the germline V gene are MNHEY and SVGEGT. CDR3 amino acids: CASSWRGAYEQYF. For the CDR3, the DNA is TGTGCCAGCAGTTGGCGGGGAGCCTACGAGCAGTACTTC.

This clonotype was recorded a few times. The J gene is TRBJ2-1, the V gene TRBV5-8; D is unclear. The CDR3 consists of 13 residues. Germline V gives CDR1 SGHTS, CDR2 YDEGEE. Trimming shortened V by 0 bases and J by 9 bases, and 10 bases separated the two germline ends. The CDR3 sequence is CASSLGGIGEQFF. The CDR3 DNA follows: TGTGCCAGCAGCTTGGGAGGCATTGGTGAGCAGTTCTTC.